This TCR beta chain was recorded in a study of CD8 T cells in ankylosing spondylitis. By quantitative 5'-RACE with molecular barcodes, the TCR beta libraries were made. TCRdb processed the 5' RACE reads anew with MiXCR; each CDR3 protein has one entry. The table records a few hundred thousand distinct CDR3 sequences, 20% to 25% of them present only once. In its sample, this clonotype was seen many times. The target antigen is unknown. Study-wide results and limits: About eight highly homologous variants made up a TCR beta motif that seemed to typify ankylosing spondylitis blood. A CD8+ phenotype characterized the disease-linked clones, which were relatively rare in peripheral blood. Reportedly, matched ankylosing spondylitis synovial fluid was significantly enriched for disease-linked clones. Some motif variants had been reported before (in reactive arthritis synovial fluid and blood).

Germline V gene lookup returns CDR1 KGHSH and CDR2 LQKENI. Trimming took 8 bases from V and 0 from J; bases not matched to a gene: 4. The CDR3 loop spans 17 amino acids. The chain employs TRBV18 and TRBJ2-2; 15 nucleotides match TRBD2. This sequence originates from a male donor with ankylosing spondylitis. Sequencing was carried out using blood, either unsorted or a sorted T cell fraction (not recorded which). Here the CDR3 reads CASPRTSGRANTGELFF. As DNA, the CDR3 is TGTGCCAGCCCCCGGACTAGCGGGAGGGCGAACACCGGGGAGCTGTTTTTT.